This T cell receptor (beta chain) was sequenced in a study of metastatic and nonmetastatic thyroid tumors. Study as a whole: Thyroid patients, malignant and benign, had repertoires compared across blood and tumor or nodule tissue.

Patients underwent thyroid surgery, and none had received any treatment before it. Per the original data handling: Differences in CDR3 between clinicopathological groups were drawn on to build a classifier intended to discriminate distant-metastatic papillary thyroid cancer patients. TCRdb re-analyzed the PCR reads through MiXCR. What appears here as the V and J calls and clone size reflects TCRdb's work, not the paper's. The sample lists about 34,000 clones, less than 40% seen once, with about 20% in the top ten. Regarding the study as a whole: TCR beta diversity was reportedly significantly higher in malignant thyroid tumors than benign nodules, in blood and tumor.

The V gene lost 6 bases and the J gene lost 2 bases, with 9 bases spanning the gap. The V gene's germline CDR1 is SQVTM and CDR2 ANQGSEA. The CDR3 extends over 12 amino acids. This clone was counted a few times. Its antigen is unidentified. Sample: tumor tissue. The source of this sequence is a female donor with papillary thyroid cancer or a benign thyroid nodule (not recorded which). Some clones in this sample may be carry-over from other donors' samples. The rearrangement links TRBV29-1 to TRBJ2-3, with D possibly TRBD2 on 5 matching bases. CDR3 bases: TGCAGCGTGGGGAGAGACACAGATACGCAGTATTTT. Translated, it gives CSVGRDTDTQYF.